The rows below give T cell receptor beta chains drawn from one sample of a study of siplizumab effects on memory and regulatory T cells. Generated by immunoSEQ multiplex PCR, the TCRdb table keeps only in-frame clones and is missing some. The repertoire includes 90,000 to 150,000 clones, just under 95% of them detected once, and around 0.16% sits in the top ten. The sequencing sample was made of non-Treg CD4+ T cells sorted from blood. The source of these receptors is a human donor in good health. The CDR3 runs from the conserved cysteine through the conserved F or W. The D gene is left open where the match is weak. A clone size is listed for some rows: how often the clone was seen (once, few, many), or a class if it is expanded.

J gene	clone size	V gene	D gene	CDR3 protein	CDR3 DNA
TRBJ2-4	-	TRBV9	-	CASSGSLGGPKNIQYF	TGTGCCAGCAGCGGGTCACTGGGGGGTCCCAAAAACATTCAGTACTTC
TRBJ1-4	-	TRBV18	-	CASSPSQGLTNEKLFF	TGTGCCAGCTCACCATCACAGGGTTTAACTAATGAAAAACTGTTTTTT
TRBJ1-6	-	TRBV6-5	-	CASSPQPVNSPLHF	TGTGCCAGCAGTCCACAGCCTGTTAATTCACCCCTCCACTTT
TRBJ2-7	-	TRBV14	-	CASSRDLFTEQYF	TGTGCCAGCAGCCGGGACCTCTTTACCGAGCAGTACTTC
TRBJ2-5	-	TRBV19	-	CASSIPRETQYF	TGTGCCAGTAGCATCCCCAGAGAGACCCAGTACTTC
TRBJ2-7	-	TRBV9	-	CASSPRAEYEQYF	TGTGCCAGCAGCCCCCGTGCAGAATACGAGCAGTACTTC
TRBJ1-2	-	TRBV19	-	CASSLAYYGYTF	TGTGCCAGTAGTCTGGCCTACTATGGCTACACCTTC
TRBJ2-7	once	TRBV19	TRBD1	CASKRGQGVHEQYF	TGTGCCAGTAAGCGGGGACAGGGTGTCCACGAGCAGTACTTC
TRBJ2-5	-	TRBV5-8	TRBD2	CASSGMTSGAPFQETQYF	TGTGCCAGCAGCGGCATGACTAGCGGGGCACCTTTCCAAGAGACCCAGTACTTC
TRBJ2-1	once	TRBV5-1	-	CASSLVVGPYNEQFF	TGCGCCAGCAGCTTGGTGGTTGGCCCCTACAATGAGCAGTTCTTC
TRBJ2-3	-	TRBV19	TRBD2	CASSIGSGGAGRDTQYF	TGTGCCAGTAGTATCGGTAGCGGGGGGGCCGGGAGAGATACGCAGTATTTT
TRBJ2-5	-	TRBV28	-	CASSSGWGPQRIETQYF	TGTGCCAGCAGTTCGGGGTGGGGGCCGCAACGTATCGAGACCCAGTACTTC
TRBJ2-1	-	TRBV11-2	-	CASSSNREYNEQFF	TGTGCCAGCAGCTCAAACAGGGAGTACAATGAGCAGTTCTTC
TRBJ2-5	-	TRBV11-1	TRBD2	CASRGLAGVRETQYF	TGTGCCAGCCGCGGACTAGCGGGGGTGAGGGAGACCCAGTACTTC
TRBJ2-2	-	TRBV7-6	TRBD1	CASSLSPTGVDTGELFF	TGTGCCAGCAGCTTAAGCCCGACAGGGGTGGACACCGGGGAGCTGTTTTTT
TRBJ2-7	-	TRBV11-3	-	CASSLGTTRQYF	TGTGCCAGCAGCCTCGGGACAACAAGGCAGTACTTC
TRBJ1-6	once	TRBV15	-	CATSRVSGFPLHF	TGTGCCACCAGCAGAGTGTCTGGGTTCCCCCTCCACTTT
TRBJ2-7	-	TRBV11-2	-	CASSPRYEQYF	TGTGCCAGCAGCCCCAGGTACGAGCAGTACTTC
TRBJ1-6	once	TRBV2	-	CASPGLFSYNSPLHF	TGTGCCAGCCCGGGGCTCTTCTCCTATAATTCACCCCTCCACTTT
TRBJ2-3	-	TRBV4-3	-	CASSQEGGRLVTDTQYF	TGCGCCAGCAGCCAAGAGGGGGGTAGGCTAGTGACAGATACGCAGTATTTT
TRBJ1-6	-	TRBV2	-	CASSDTAVESSPLHF	TGTGCCAGCAGCGATACGGCCGTAGAATCTTCACCCCTCCACTTT
TRBJ1-5	-	TRBV9	-	CASSLLWDQPQHF	TGTGCCAGCAGCCTCCTGTGGGATCAGCCCCAGCATTTT
TRBJ2-2	-	TRBV7-2	TRBD1	CASSVTRGPGELFF	TGTGCCAGCAGCGTGACCAGGGGGCCCGGGGAGCTGTTTTTT
TRBJ1-1	-	TRBV5-6	TRBD1	CASRPAGEGANTEAFF	TGTGCCAGCAGACCCGCGGGGGAGGGGGCGAACACTGAAGCTTTCTTT
TRBJ1-6	-	TRBV9	-	CASSPNALDFSSPLHF	TGTGCCAGCAGCCCCAACGCCCTAGACTTCTCCTCACCCCTCCACTTT
TRBJ2-6	-	TRBV7-9	-	CASSVKSEPGANVLTF	TGTGCCAGCAGCGTGAAAAGTGAGCCTGGGGCCAACGTCCTGACTTTC
TRBJ1-2	once	TRBV5-3	-	CARSGGRSNYGYTF	TGTGCCAGAAGCGGAGGACGGAGTAACTATGGCTACACCTTC
TRBJ1-1	-	TRBV6-5	-	CASSPGGGTEAFF	TGTGCCAGCAGCCCCGGAGGGGGTACTGAAGCTTTCTTT
TRBJ2-5	-	TRBV7-3	TRBD2	CASSLRLAGDQETQYF	TGTGCCAGCAGCTTAAGGCTAGCGGGGGACCAAGAGACCCAGTACTTC
TRBJ2-5	-	TRBV11-2	-	CASRDIGGSTETQYF	TGTGCCAGCAGGGATATCGGGGGCTCCACGGAGACCCAGTACTTC
TRBJ2-3	-	TRBV5-6	TRBD2	CASSLVSVGGTQYF	TGTGCCAGCAGCTTGGTTAGTGTGGGGGGGACGCAGTATTTT
TRBJ2-3	-	TRBV7-9	-	CASDGGGAHTDTQYF	TGTGCCAGTGATGGAGGGGGGGCGCACACAGATACGCAGTATTTT
TRBJ2-7	-	TRBV12-5	-	CASGLDLPPSYF	TGTGCTAGTGGTTTGGATCTCCCCCCATCTTACTTC
TRBJ1-6	once	TRBV9	TRBD1	CASSVAPGGSGNMNSPLHF	TGTGCCAGCAGCGTAGCCCCAGGGGGCAGTGGGAATATGAATTCACCCCTCCACTTT
TRBJ1-1	-	TRBV27	-	CASSFAVGPNTEAFF	TGTGCCAGCAGTTTTGCTGTCGGGCCGAACACTGAAGCTTTCTTT
TRBJ1-2	once	TRBV10-3	TRBD1	CAILETGGSYGYTF	TGTGCCATCTTGGAAACAGGGGGCTCCTATGGCTACACCTTC
TRBJ2-7	-	TRBV6-5	-	CASSTDWGGQYF	TGTGCCAGCAGTACCGATTGGGGTGGGCAGTACTTC
TRBJ2-5	once	TRBV9	TRBD2	CASSAGLAGVQETQYF	TGTGCCAGCAGCGCCGGACTAGCGGGGGTTCAAGAGACCCAGTACTTC
TRBJ1-4	-	TRBV29-1	-	CSVVFATNEKLFF	TGCAGCGTTGTCTTTGCAACTAATGAAAAACTGTTTTTT
TRBJ1-1	-	TRBV6-6	-	CASSRGTEAFF	TGTGCCAGCAGTAGAGGCACTGAAGCTTTCTTT
TRBJ2-3	-	TRBV13	-	CASSSNTDTQYF	TGTGCCAGCAGCTCGAACACAGATACGCAGTATTTT
TRBJ2-7	-	TRBV6-6	TRBD1	CASRPTGGSYEQYF	TGTGCCAGCAGGCCGACAGGGGGTTCCTACGAGCAGTACTTC
TRBJ2-2	-	TRBV7-2	TRBD2	CASSPGGGSTGELFF	TGTGCCAGCAGCCCCGGCGGGGGAAGCACCGGGGAGCTGTTTTTT
TRBJ1-1	few	TRBV10-2	-	CASSVTGTEAFF	TGCGCCAGCAGTGTGACGGGCACTGAAGCTTTCTTT